This T cell receptor (beta chain) is drawn from a study of T cell responses to AZD1222 COVID-19 vaccine. CDR3 size: 15 residues. In germline, CDR1 is MNHNS, CDR2 SASEGT. Losses at the gene ends were 1 base for V and 0 bases for J; bases not matched to a gene: 3. This clone was seen only a few times. The antigen is unknown. This table comes from immunoSEQ multiplex PCR, and its TCRdb copy is limited to in-frame clones, with some not included. This sample has roughly 150,000 clones; about 91% occur once, and the top ten carry around 3%. The study, taken as a whole, reports: There were repertoire samples only from the period after the peak T cell response. Clonal diversity may have been underestimated in mostly white British donors. Spike-specific TCR repertoires showed rising breadth and depth after two AZD1222 doses.

Source: peripheral blood, taken on day 0 of AZD1222 vaccination. The receptor's source is an adult in good health. This chain joins TRBV6-1 and TRBJ2-7; TRBD2 matches 7 bases. CDR3 nucleotide sequence: TGTGCCAGCAGTGAAGAAAGCGGGGCCTCCTACGAGCAGTACTTC. This encodes CASSEESGASYEQYF.